A single sample gave rise to the 32 T cell receptor beta chains below, sequenced in a study of T cell changes during pregnancy in multiple sclerosis. TCRdb's copy holds only in-frame clones and misses some; the assay was immunoSEQ multiplex PCR. The sample consists of roughly 85,000 clones, just over 90% of them appearing once. The source material was peripheral blood, sampled in the first trimester of pregnancy. All receptors derive from a female donor with multiple sclerosis, enrolled in a pregnancy study.

The chain has TRBV7-2 and TRBJ1-4; possibly TRBD1 for D (5 bases). Trimming removed 0 bases at V and 13 bases at J, with 15 bases between. Germline V gene sequence: CDR1 SGHTA, CDR2 FQGNSA. The CDR3 is made up of 14 amino acids. The CDR3 nucleotides read TGTGCCAGCAGCTTAGCGTCGGATAGGGGAGGACTGTTTTTT. Protein product: CASSLASDRGGLFF.

The CDR3: CASGRSTGGDGYTF. DNA of the CDR3: TGTGCCAGCGGACGATCAACAGGGGGCGATGGCTACACCTTC. The chain has TRBV9 and TRBJ1-2, with 9 nucleotides matching TRBD1. Germline V lookup: CDR1 SGDLS, CDR2 YYNGEE. V shed 7 bases, J shed 6 bases, and the junction held 10 bases outside the gene matches. This CDR3 comprises 14 residues.

This clone was counted only a few times. The gene calls are TRBV14 and TRBJ1-5; no reliable D call. This CDR3 contains 10 residues. Trimming pared 7 bases from V and 6 bases from J, leaving 4 bases between. Germline CDR1 and CDR2: SGHDN and FVKESK. The DNA of the CDR3 is TGTGCCAGCAATAGTCAGCCCCAGCATTTT. Translation: CASNSQPQHF.

The chain is built from TRBV4-1 and TRBJ2-3; D remains unclear. Trimming shortened V by 7 bases and J by 5 bases, and 7 bases separated the two germline ends. The CDR3 length is 11 residues. Germline V gene lookup returns CDR1 MGHRA and CDR2 YSYEKL. CDR3 nucleotide sequence: TGCGCCAGCACCCACGGAGATACGCAGTATTTT. It encodes CASTHGDTQYF.

DNA for the CDR3: TGTGCTAGTGGCCCAACCCAGGGGGCCGAGACTGAAGCTTTCTTT. It specifies CASGPTQGAETEAFF. The chain links TRBV12-5 to TRBJ1-1; 8 nucleotides line up with TRBD1. This CDR3 spans 15 amino acids. V lost 6 bases and J lost 5; bases outside the gene matches: 11. Germline lookup yields CDR1 LGHNT and CDR2 FRNRAP.

The gene calls are TRBV13 and TRBJ1-2, with TRBD1 matching over 11 bases. Germline V CDR1 and CDR2: PRHDT, FYEKMQ (reference sequence). The J segment lost 4 bases and the V segment lost 5 bases, leaving 21 bases of the junction unmatched. The CDR3 consists of 20 residues. The CDR3 coding sequence is TGTGCCAGCAGCCCCCGGCCCAGGACAGGGGGCTCCCGGGTCCCCTATGGCTACACCTTC. This gives the protein CASSPRPRTGGSRVPYGYTF.

The V call is TRBV18, the J call TRBJ2-5; 7 nucleotides agree with TRBD1. The germline gives CDR1 KGHSH, CDR2 LQKENI. V lost 3 bases to trimming and J lost 5 bases; unmatched junction nucleotides: 6. This CDR3 is 14 amino acids long. The CDR3 nucleotides are TGTGCCAGCTCACCCACTACAGGGGAGGAGACCCAGTACTTC. This codes for CASSPTTGEETQYF.

The rearrangement links TRBV28 to TRBJ1-1, with D possibly TRBD1 on 6 matching bases. Per the germline V gene, CDR1 is MDHEN and CDR2 is SYDVKM. Between the trimmed V and J ends, which lost 11 bases and 7 bases, there was a span of 8 bases. The CDR3 has 9 residues. The CDR3 loop is CAADSEAFF. The CDR3 region has the DNA TGTGCCGCGGACAGTGAAGCTTTCTTT. The full variable domain, rest sourced from reference TRBV28 and TRBJ1-1, is DVKVTQSSRYLVKRTGEKVFLECVQDMDHENMFWYRQDPGLGLRLIYFSYDVKMKEKGDIPEGYSVSREKKERFSLILESASTNQTSMYLCAADSEAFFGQGTRLTVV.

Here the CDR3 reads CASRATGTGNYGYTF. The CDR3 nucleotides are TGTGCCAGCAGAGCAACCGGGACAGGGAACTATGGCTACACCTTC. The J gene is TRBJ1-2, the V gene TRBV6-4; 9 bases agree with TRBD1. Germline CDR1 and CDR2: MRHNA and SNTAGT. Trimming removed 6 bases from V and 2 bases from J; junction bases left unmatched: 7. The CDR3 totals 15 residues.

The rearrangement joins TRBV29-1 to TRBJ2-3; a possible D gene is TRBD2 (6 bases). Trimming removed 6 bases at V and 4 bases at J, with 20 bases between. CDR1 is SQVTM and CDR2 is ANQGSEA in the germline V gene. This CDR3 is 15 amino acids long. The CDR3 DNA follows: TGCAGCGTCGAACGTAACCCGGGGGATTCAGATACGCAGTATTTT. As protein: CSVERNPGDSDTQYF.

V and J are TRBV20-1 and TRBJ2-7; TRBD2 might be the D (5 bases). Germline V gene data show CDR1 as DFQATT and CDR2 as SNEGSKA (reference sequence). V was cut by 5 bases and J by 6 bases, with 11 bases left in between. This CDR3 spans 11 amino acids. Here the CDR3 DNA reads TGCAGTGCTGAGGACTTTGGCGAGCAGTACTTC. Protein: CSAEDFGEQYF.

This clone was recorded once. The chain joins TRBV30 to TRBJ2-5; 9 bases are shared with TRBD1. The V gene end was trimmed by 1 base and the J gene end by 4 bases; junction bases not matched to a gene: 4. The CDR3 spans 14 residues. The germline gives CDR1 GTSNPN, CDR2 SVGIG (reference sequence). CDR3 sequence: CAWSGRQGGETQYF. CDR3 DNA sequence: TGTGCCTGGAGTGGAAGACAGGGGGGAGAGACCCAGTACTTC.

The chain joins TRBV13 to TRBJ2-5, with a weak D call TRBD2 (5 bases). The CDR3 runs 13 residues. V was trimmed by 3 bases and J by 4 bases, leaving 9 bases between them. Looked up from germline, CDR1 is PRHDT and CDR2 is FYEKMQ (reference sequence). CDR3 sequence (DNA): TGTGCCAGCAGCTTCGGGGTCCTAGAGACCCAGTACTTC. Amino acids: CASSFGVLETQYF. The variable domain in full, completed from reference TRBV13 and TRBJ2-5, reads AAGVIQSPRHLIKEKRETATLKCYPIPRHDTVYWYQQGPGQDPQFLISFYEKMQSDKGSIPDRFSAQQFSDYHSELNMSSLELGDSALYFCASSFGVLETQYFGPGTRLLVL.

This chain links TRBV6-5 with TRBJ1-2, with 7 bases identical to TRBD1. V shed 2 bases and J 8 bases; nucleotides not matched to a gene: 14. CDR1 is MNHEY and CDR2 is SVGAGI in the germline V gene. The CDR3 contains 16 residues. The CDR3 DNA reads TGTGCCAGCAGTTACAACCCCGGGACAGCCGTCGGAGGCTACACCTTC. Amino acid sequence: CASSYNPGTAVGGYTF.

For the CDR3, the DNA is TGTGCCAGCAGCCCCCGAGGCAGGGCGGCCTTGGGCACTGAAGCTTTCTTT. It encodes CASSPRGRAALGTEAFF. The chain is built from TRBV7-9 and TRBJ1-1, with D possibly matching TRBD1 (5 bases). This CDR3 is built from 17 residues. Trimming pared 5 bases from V and 4 bases from J, leaving 23 bases between. Germline values: CDR1 SEHNR, CDR2 FQNEAQ (reference sequence).

The CDR3 sequence is CASSFTSGGFSTDTQYF. DNA of the CDR3: TGTGCCAGCAGCTTTACTAGCGGGGGTTTTAGCACAGATACGCAGTATTTT. The rearrangement links TRBV11-2 to TRBJ2-3, with TRBD2 matching 11 bases. The CDR3 loop spans 17 amino acids. Germline CDR1 is SGHAT and CDR2 is FQNNGV. V shed 3 bases, J shed 0 bases, and the junction held 5 bases outside the gene matches.

The CDR3 DNA is TGTGCCAGCAGCTTAGGAGGGAAATCCAATGAAAAACTGTTTTTT. Translated, it gives CASSLGGKSNEKLFF. The rearrangement uses TRBV11-3 and TRBJ1-4; D is undetermined. The germline CDR1 and CDR2 sequences are SGHNT and YENEEA. The CDR3 loop spans 15 amino acids. The V end lost 1 base, the J end lost 5 bases, and 11 bases lay between the germline ends.

The chain joins TRBV19 to TRBJ2-3; no reliable D call. V lost 5 bases and J lost 4, with 4 bases in between. Germline CDR1 is LNHDA and CDR2 is SQIVND (reference sequence). The length of the CDR3 is 11 residues. CDR3: CASSVADTQYF. CDR3 sequence (DNA): TGTGCCAGTAGTGTCGCAGATACGCAGTATTTT.

The rearrangement links TRBV19 to TRBJ1-6; the match to TRBD1 covers 9 bases. The J segment lost 7 bases and the V segment lost 3 bases, leaving 13 bases of the junction unmatched. The length of the CDR3 is 18 residues. Germline V gives CDR1 LNHDA, CDR2 SQIVND (reference sequence). The CDR3 DNA reads TGTGCCAGTAGTATTCGGGCACAGGGGGCGATTGGGAATTCACCCCTCCACTTT. Its translation is CASSIRAQGAIGNSPLHF.

The chain employs TRBV10-2 and TRBJ2-7; unclear D gene. The CDR3 covers 13 residues. Germline loops: CDR1 WSHSY, CDR2 SAAADI. V dropped 4 bases and J dropped 0 bases, with 7 bases sitting between them. The CDR3 protein is CASSVFLSYEQYF. CDR3 DNA sequence: TGCGCCAGCAGTGTTTTCCTCTCCTACGAGCAGTACTTC.

The chain carries TRBV27 and TRBJ2-2; 8 positions match TRBD1. Germline assignment: CDR1 MNHEY and CDR2 SMNVEV (reference sequence). The trim removed 6 bases at V and 0 bases at J, leaving 3 bases unmatched. CDR3 length equals 15 residues. The CDR3 nucleotides are TGTGCCAGCAGCTTACAGGGGGCGAACACCGGGGAGCTGTTTTTT. Encoded protein: CASSLQGANTGELFF.

The chain combines TRBV11-2 with TRBJ2-1; 7 nucleotides align to TRBD2. Per germline, CDR1 SGHAT and CDR2 FQNNGV. The CDR3 covers 17 residues. Trimming took 3 bases from V and 9 from J; bases not matched to a gene: 17. CDR3 sequence (DNA): TGTGCCAGCAGCTTTAAGAATTGGGCGGGAGACCAGCGTGAGCAGTTCTTC. Amino acid sequence: CASSFKNWAGDQREQFF.

The chain has TRBV11-2 and TRBJ2-1; 14 bases are a match to TRBD2. The CDR3 contains 15 residues. With 5 bases clipped from V and 9 bases from J, the junction kept 6 bases outside the gene matches. CDR1 SGHAT and CDR2 FQNNGV come from the germline V gene. The DNA of the CDR3 is TGTGCCAGCAGCCCGGGACTAGCGGGAGCGATTGAGCAGTTCTTC. Its translation: CASSPGLAGAIEQFF.

The rearrangement uses TRBV27 and TRBJ2-1; 14 bases fit TRBD2. The germline V gene encodes CDR1 MNHEY and CDR2 SMNVEV (reference sequence). V lost 5 bases, J lost 8 bases, and 5 bases stayed unmatched. This CDR3 has 15 residues. CDR3 loop: CASSPTGLAGDEQFF. The CDR3 bases are TGTGCCAGCAGTCCTACGGGACTAGCGGGAGATGAGCAGTTCTTC.

The DNA of the CDR3 is TGTGCCAGTACCCCTCGGGCTCGGGTGGACAGAAGGGCCAGTGAAGCTTTCTTT. Its translation: CASTPRARVDRRASEAFF. The chain employs TRBV19 and TRBJ1-1; possible D gene TRBD1, 6 bases. There are 18 residues in the CDR3. V gave up 7 bases and J gave up 7 bases, with 31 bases separating them. Per germline, CDR1 LNHDA and CDR2 SQIVND (reference sequence).

The rearrangement links TRBV18 to TRBJ2-7, with a tentative D call TRBD1 (6 bases). Trimming cost V 6 bases and J 3 bases, with 15 bases left between them. The germline CDR1 and CDR2 sequences are KGHSH and LQKENI. CDR3 size: 14 residues. CDR3 nucleotide sequence: TGTGCCAGCTCTAGAGACAGGCGAAGCTACGAGCAGTACTTC. Its translation is CASSRDRRSYEQYF.

The chain joins TRBV15 to TRBJ2-1; D call uncertain. CDR1 is LNHNV and CDR2 is YYDKDF in the germline V gene (reference sequence). This CDR3 contains 16 residues. The ends were cut back, 3 bases at V and 3 bases at J, with 15 bases in the middle. The CDR3 loop reads CATSSKESRLYNEQFF. In nucleotides, the CDR3 is TGTGCCACCAGCAGTAAAGAGTCCAGACTCTACAATGAGCAGTTCTTC.

This rearrangement joins TRBV6-5 to TRBJ1-4, with D possibly TRBD1 on 6 matching bases. This CDR3 has 16 residues. V shed 3 bases and J shed 7 bases, with 18 bases lying between them. Germline lookup yields CDR1 MNHEY and CDR2 SVGAGI. Here the CDR3 DNA reads TGTGCCAGCAGTTATCGGCAGGGGCAAAGGGGTGAAAAACTGTTTTTT. Translation gives CASSYRQGQRGEKLFF.

The chain couples TRBV2 to TRBJ1-5, with TRBD1 matching 12 bases. This CDR3 spans 15 amino acids. CDR1 and CDR2 from the germline V gene are SNHLY and FYNNEI. V was pared by 6 bases and J by 7 bases, with 7 bases of the junction left unmatched. The CDR3: CASSNRDRGHQPQHF. CDR3 coding DNA: TGTGCCAGCAGCAACCGGGACAGGGGGCACCAGCCCCAGCATTTT. The whole variable domain, filled in from reference TRBV2 and TRBJ1-5, reads EPEVTQTPSHQVTQMGQEVILRCVPISNHLYFYWYRQILGQKVEFLVSFYNNEISEKSEIFDDQFSVERPDGSNFTLKIRSTKLEDSAMYFCASSNRDRGHQPQHFGDGTRLSIL.

The rearrangement uses TRBV19 and TRBJ1-1; no definite D call. Germline CDR1 reads LNHDA; CDR2 reads SQIVND (reference sequence). Trimming took off 1 base at V and 4 bases at J, with 10 bases between the two ends. The CDR3 contains 14 residues. In nucleotides, the CDR3 is TGTGCCAGTAGTATAGTCTCGGGGATCACTGAAGCTTTCTTT. As protein: CASSIVSGITEAFF.

This chain uses TRBV30 with TRBJ2-7; 9 bases map to TRBD1. V shed 2 bases, J shed 3 bases, and the junction held 2 bases outside the gene matches. The CDR3 loop spans 13 amino acids. Germline V gives CDR1 GTSNPN, CDR2 SVGIG (reference sequence). The CDR3 is CAWSPGQGYEQYF. The CDR3 bases are TGTGCCTGGAGTCCGGGACAGGGCTACGAGCAGTACTTC.

The chain combines TRBV6-1 with TRBJ2-3, with a weak D call TRBD2 (5 bases). The CDR3 runs 12 residues. Germline V gives CDR1 MNHNS, CDR2 SASEGT. V gave up 1 base and J gave up 6 bases, with 5 bases separating them. CDR3 region: CASSEGGDTQYF. The CDR3 region has the DNA TGTGCCAGCAGTGAAGGAGGGGATACGCAGTATTTT.